The clone carrying this T cell receptor beta chain showed up just a few times. TCRdb itself ran the 5' RACE reads through MiXCR, one entry per CDR3 protein. The sample lists 500,000 to 650,000 distinct CDR3 sequences; 17% were seen once. This CDR3 is built from 17 residues. Trimming cost V 0 bases and J 6 bases; bases outside gene matches: 13. Germline V lookup: CDR1 LGHDT, CDR2 YNNKEL (reference sequence). The data originate from a study of T cells after yellow fever vaccination. Specimen: PBMCs, collected around 5 days after the first yellow fever vaccination. This TCR was sampled from a young man who received the YFV17D yellow fever vaccine. This chain uses TRBV3-1 with TRBJ1-2; 7 positions match TRBD1. The chain's CDR3 is CASSQEYLATGLDGYTF. CDR3 nucleotides: TGTGCCAGCAGCCAAGAATACCTTGCGACAGGGCTCGATGGCTACACCTTC.